This T cell receptor beta chain was recorded in a study of OX40 agonist ivuxolimab in advanced cancers. Unmatched junction bases numbered 6, after V lost 0 bases and J lost 3 bases. In germline, CDR1 is SGHTA, CDR2 FQGTGA. The CDR3 runs to 16 residues. Method: immunoSEQ multiplex PCR; TCRdb's copy keeps in-frame clones and lacks some. The sample contains about 66,000 clones, less than 90% of which appear only once. Autoimmune disease history or systemic immunosuppression excluded patients. This receptor was obtained from an adult with an advanced solid tumor such as melanoma, head and neck, liver or kidney cancer. The sample consisted of CD4+ or CD8+ T cells sorted from blood, taken in a trial of the OX40 agonist ivuxolimab. This rearrangement joins TRBV7-3 to TRBJ2-7; 9 positions agree with TRBD2. The CDR3 DNA follows: TGTGCCAGCAGCTTAACGACTAGCGGCCATAGCTACGAGCAGTACTTC. Encoded protein: CASSLTTSGHSYEQYF.